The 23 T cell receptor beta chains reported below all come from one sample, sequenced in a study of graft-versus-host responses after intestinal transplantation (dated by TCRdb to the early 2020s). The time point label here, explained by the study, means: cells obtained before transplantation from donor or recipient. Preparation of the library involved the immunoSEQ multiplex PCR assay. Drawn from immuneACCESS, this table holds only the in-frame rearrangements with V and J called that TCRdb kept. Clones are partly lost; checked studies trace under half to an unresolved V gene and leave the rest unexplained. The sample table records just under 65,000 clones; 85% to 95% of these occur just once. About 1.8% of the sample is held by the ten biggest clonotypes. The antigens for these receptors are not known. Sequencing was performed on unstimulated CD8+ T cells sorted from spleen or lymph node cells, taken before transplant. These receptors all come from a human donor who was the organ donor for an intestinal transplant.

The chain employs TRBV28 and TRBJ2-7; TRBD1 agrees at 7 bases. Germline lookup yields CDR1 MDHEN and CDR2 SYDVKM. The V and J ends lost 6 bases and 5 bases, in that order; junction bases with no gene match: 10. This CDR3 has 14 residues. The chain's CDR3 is CASRPTTGYHEQYF. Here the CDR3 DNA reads TGTGCCAGCAGGCCTACGACAGGGTACCACGAGCAGTACTTC.

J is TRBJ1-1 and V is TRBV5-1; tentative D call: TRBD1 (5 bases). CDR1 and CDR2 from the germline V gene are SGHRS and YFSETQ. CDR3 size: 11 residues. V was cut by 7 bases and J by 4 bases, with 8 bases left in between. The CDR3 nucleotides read TGCGCCAGCTGGCAGGGCACTGAAGCTTTCTTT. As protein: CASWQGTEAFF. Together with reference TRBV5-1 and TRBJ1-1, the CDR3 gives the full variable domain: KAGVTQTPRYLIKTRGQQVTLSCSPISGHRSVSWYQQTPGQGLQFLFEYFSETQRNKGNFPGRFSGRQFSNSRSEMNVSTLELGDSALYLCASWQGTEAFFGQGTRLTVV.

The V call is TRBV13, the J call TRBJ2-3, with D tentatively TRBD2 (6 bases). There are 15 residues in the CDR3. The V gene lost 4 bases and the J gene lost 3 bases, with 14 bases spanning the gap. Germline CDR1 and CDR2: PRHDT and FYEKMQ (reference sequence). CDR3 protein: CASSWRSGPTDTQYF. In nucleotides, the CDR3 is TGTGCCAGCAGCTGGAGGAGCGGGCCTACAGATACGCAGTATTTT.

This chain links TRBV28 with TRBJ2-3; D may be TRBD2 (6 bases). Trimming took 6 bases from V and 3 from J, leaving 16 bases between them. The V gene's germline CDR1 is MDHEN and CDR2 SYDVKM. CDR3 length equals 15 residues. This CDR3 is CASSLPGDNTDTQYF. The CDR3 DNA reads TGTGCCAGCAGCCTCCCGGGAGACAATACAGATACGCAGTATTTT. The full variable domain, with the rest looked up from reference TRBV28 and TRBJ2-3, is DVKVTQSSRYLVKRTGEKVFLECVQDMDHENMFWYRQDPGLGLRLIYFSYDVKMKEKGDIPEGYSVSREKKERFSLILESASTNQTSMYLCASSLPGDNTDTQYFGPGTRLTVL.

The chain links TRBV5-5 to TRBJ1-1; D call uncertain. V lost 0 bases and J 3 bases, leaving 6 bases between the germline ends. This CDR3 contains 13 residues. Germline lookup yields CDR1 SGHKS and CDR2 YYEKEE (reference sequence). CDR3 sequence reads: CASSLDRDTEAFF. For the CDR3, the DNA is TGTGCCAGCAGCTTGGACCGGGACACTGAAGCTTTCTTT.

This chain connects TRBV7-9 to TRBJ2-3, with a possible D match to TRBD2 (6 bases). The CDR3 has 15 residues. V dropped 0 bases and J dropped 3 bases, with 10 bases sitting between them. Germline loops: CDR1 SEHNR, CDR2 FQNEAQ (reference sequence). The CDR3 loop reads CASSLAGRGTDTQYF. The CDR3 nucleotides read TGTGCCAGCAGCTTAGCCGGGAGAGGGACAGATACGCAGTATTTT.

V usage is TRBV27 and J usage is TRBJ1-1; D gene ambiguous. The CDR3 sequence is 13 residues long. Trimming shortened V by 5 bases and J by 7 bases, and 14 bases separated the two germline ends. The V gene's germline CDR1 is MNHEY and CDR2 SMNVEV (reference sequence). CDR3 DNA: TGTGCCAGCAGTCAAAGGGAGGCGGGTGAAGCTTTCTTT. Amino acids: CASSQREAGEAFF.

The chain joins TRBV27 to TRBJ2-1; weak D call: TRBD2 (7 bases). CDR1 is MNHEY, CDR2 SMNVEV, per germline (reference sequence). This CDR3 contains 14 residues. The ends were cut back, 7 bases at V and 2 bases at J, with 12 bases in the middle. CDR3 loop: CASTWGGPYNEQFF. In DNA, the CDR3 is TGTGCCAGCACCTGGGGGGGGCCCTACAATGAGCAGTTCTTC.

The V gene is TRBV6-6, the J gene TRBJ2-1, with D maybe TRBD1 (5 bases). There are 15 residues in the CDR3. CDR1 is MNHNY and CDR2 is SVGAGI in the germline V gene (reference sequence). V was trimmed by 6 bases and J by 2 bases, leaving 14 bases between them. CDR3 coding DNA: TGTGCCAGCAGCCAATTTACAGGTCCCTACAATGAGCAGTTCTTC. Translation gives CASSQFTGPYNEQFF.

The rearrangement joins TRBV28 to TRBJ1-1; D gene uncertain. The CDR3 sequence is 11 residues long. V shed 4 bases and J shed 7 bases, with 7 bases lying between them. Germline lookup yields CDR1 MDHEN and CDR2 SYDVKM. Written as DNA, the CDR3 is TGTGCCAGCAGTTCCCTAGGTGAAGCTTTCTTT. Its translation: CASSSLGEAFF.

This chain's CDR3 is CASSNIGQGVGSGANVLTF. CDR3 coding DNA: TGTGCCAGCAGTAACATCGGACAGGGGGTGGGCTCTGGGGCCAACGTCCTGACTTTC. The genes are TRBV27 and TRBJ2-6; 10 bases align to TRBD1. V gave up 5 bases and J gave up 0 bases; unmatched junction bases: 10. Germline lookup yields CDR1 MNHEY and CDR2 SMNVEV (reference sequence). The CDR3 extends over 19 amino acids.

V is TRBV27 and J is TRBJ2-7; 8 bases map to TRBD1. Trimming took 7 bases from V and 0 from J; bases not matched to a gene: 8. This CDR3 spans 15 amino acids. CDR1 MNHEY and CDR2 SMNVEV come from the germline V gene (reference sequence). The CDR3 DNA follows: TGTGCCAGCAATCCCCAGGGGGCGGGCTCCTACGAGCAGTACTTC. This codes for CASNPQGAGSYEQYF.

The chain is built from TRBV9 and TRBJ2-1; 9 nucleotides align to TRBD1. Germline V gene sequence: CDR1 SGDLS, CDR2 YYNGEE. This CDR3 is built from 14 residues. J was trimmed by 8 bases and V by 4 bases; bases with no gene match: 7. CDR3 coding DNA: TGTGCCAGCAGCCCAAGGGACAGGGAGGATGAGCAGTTCTTC. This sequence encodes CASSPRDREDEQFF.

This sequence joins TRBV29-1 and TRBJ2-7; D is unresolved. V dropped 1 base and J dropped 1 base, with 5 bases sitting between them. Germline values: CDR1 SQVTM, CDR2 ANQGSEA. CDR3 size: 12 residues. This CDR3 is CSVEAGSYEQYF. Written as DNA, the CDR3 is TGCAGCGTTGAAGCCGGGTCCTACGAGCAGTACTTC.

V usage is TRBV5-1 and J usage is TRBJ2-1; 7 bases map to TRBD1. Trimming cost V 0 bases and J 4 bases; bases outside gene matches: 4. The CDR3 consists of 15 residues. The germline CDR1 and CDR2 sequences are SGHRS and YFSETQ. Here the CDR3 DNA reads TGCGCCAGCAGCTTGGATGGGACAGTATACAATGAGCAGTTCTTC. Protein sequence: CASSLDGTVYNEQFF. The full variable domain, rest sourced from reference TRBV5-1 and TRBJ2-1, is KAGVTQTPRYLIKTRGQQVTLSCSPISGHRSVSWYQQTPGQGLQFLFEYFSETQRNKGNFPGRFSGRQFSNSRSEMNVSTLELGDSALYLCASSLDGTVYNEQFFGPGTRLTVL.

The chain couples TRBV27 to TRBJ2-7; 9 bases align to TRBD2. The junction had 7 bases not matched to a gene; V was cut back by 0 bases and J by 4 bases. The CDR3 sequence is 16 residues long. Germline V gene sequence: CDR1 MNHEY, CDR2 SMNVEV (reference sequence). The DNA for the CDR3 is TGTGCCAGCAGTTTATCAGGGAGCGGGGGGCGATACGAGCAGTACTTC. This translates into CASSLSGSGGRYEQYF.

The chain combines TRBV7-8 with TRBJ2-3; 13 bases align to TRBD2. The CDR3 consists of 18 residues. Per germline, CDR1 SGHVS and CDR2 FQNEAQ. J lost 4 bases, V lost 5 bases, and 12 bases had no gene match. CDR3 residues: CASSHRRTSGRVPDTQYF. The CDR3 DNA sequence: TGTGCCAGCAGCCATAGACGGACTAGCGGGAGAGTTCCAGATACGCAGTATTTT.

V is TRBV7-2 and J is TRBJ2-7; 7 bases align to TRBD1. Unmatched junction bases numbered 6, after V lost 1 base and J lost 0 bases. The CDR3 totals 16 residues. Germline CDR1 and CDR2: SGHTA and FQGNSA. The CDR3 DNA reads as TGTGCCAGCAGCTTAGATGAGTGGGACAGCTCCTACGAGCAGTACTTC. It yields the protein CASSLDEWDSSYEQYF.

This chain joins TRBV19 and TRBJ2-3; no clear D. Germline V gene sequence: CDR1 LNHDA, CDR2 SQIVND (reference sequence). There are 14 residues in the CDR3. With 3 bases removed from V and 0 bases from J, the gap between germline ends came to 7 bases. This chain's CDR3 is CASSMGTSTDTQYF. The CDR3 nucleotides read TGTGCCAGTAGTATGGGCACAAGCACAGATACGCAGTATTTT.

The CDR3 loop is CSVEDGPELSSYEQYF. CDR3 DNA sequence: TGCAGCGTTGAAGATGGGCCAGAACTTAGCTCCTACGAGCAGTACTTC. The chain carries TRBV29-1 and TRBJ2-7; D is unclear. Per germline, CDR1 SQVTM and CDR2 ANQGSEA. V dropped 0 bases and J dropped 0 bases, with 15 bases sitting between them. CDR3 length: 16 residues.

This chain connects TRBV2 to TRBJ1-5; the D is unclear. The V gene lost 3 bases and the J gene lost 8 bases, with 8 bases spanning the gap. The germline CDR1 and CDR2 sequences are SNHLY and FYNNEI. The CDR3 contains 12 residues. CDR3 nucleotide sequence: TGTGCCAGCAGTGACTCGGTGGAGCCCCAGCATTTT. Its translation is CASSDSVEPQHF.

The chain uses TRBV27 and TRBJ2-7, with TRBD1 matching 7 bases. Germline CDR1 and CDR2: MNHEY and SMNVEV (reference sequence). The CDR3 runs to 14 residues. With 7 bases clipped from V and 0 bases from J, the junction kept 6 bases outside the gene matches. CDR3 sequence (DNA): TGTGCCAGCAAGAGACAGGGTTACTCCTACGAGCAGTACTTC. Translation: CASKRQGYSYEQYF.

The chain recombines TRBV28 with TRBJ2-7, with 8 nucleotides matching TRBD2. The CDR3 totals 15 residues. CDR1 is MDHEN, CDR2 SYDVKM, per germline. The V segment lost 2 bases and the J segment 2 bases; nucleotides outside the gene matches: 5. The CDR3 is CASSLRTGGAYEQYF. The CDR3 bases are TGTGCCAGCAGTTTAAGAACGGGAGGGGCCTACGAGCAGTACTTC. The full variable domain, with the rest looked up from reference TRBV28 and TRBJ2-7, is DVKVTQSSRYLVKRTGEKVFLECVQDMDHENMFWYRQDPGLGLRLIYFSYDVKMKEKGDIPEGYSVSREKKERFSLILESASTNQTSMYLCASSLRTGGAYEQYFGPGTRLTVT.